The rows below give T cell receptor beta chains drawn from one sample of a study of T cells in Graves' hyperthyroidism and ophthalmopathy. TCRdb ran MiXCR on the multiplex PCR reads and lists one entry per CDR3 protein. This table holds hundreds of thousands of distinct CDR3 sequences, 19% found once. The sequencing sample was made of blood. The receptors here all came from a young woman with Graves' hyperthyroidism. CDR3s include the opening cysteine and the closing phenylalanine or tryptophan. The D gene is left open where the match is weak. For some rows the clone size is stated as once, few or many, or as a class when expanded; others skip it.

j_gene | d_gene | v_gene | abundance | CDR3nt | CDR3aa
TRBJ1-1 | - | TRBV27 | many | TGTGCCAGCAGTTTTGATAGGGGAAGGACTGAAGCTTTCTTT | CASSFDRGRTEAFF
TRBJ1-1 | - | TRBV29-1 | many | TGCAGCTTACGGGGGCCGAACACTGAAGCTTTCTTT | CSLRGPNTEAFF
TRBJ1-1 | - | TRBV11-2 | many | TGTGCCAGCAGCTTAACAGAAGACACTGAAGCTTTCTTT | CASSLTEDTEAFF
TRBJ1-1 | - | TRBV12-3/TRBV12-4 | many | TGTGCCAGCAGCCCTCAAAGGGCCAACACTGAAGCTTTCTTT | CASSPQRANTEAFF
TRBJ2-5 | - | TRBV4-2 | many | TGTGCCAGCAGCCAAGAGAAGGGGGAGACCCAGTACTTC | CASSQEKGETQYF
TRBJ1-5 | TRBD1 | TRBV12-3/TRBV12-4 | many | TGTGCCAGCAGTCCATGGGGAGGGGCAGGGGGCCAGCCCCAGCATTTT | CASSPWGGAGGQPQHF
TRBJ2-2 | TRBD1 | TRBV7-9 | many | TGTGCCAGCAGCTTAAGACAGGGAATGAACACCGGGGAGCTGTTTTTT | CASSLRQGMNTGELFF
TRBJ2-6 | - | TRBV11-1 | many | TGTGCCAGCAGTCCCGGGAGTCTCTCTGGGGCCAACGTCCTGACTTTC | CASSPGSLSGANVLTF
TRBJ1-1 | - | TRBV2 | many | TGTGCCAGCAGTGAAGTCCAGGGACGAACTGAAGCTTTCTTT | CASSEVQGRTEAFF
TRBJ2-7 | - | TRBV6-1 | - | TGTGCCAGCAGAAGTGACAGGCTCGGCGAGCAGTACTTC | CASRSDRLGEQYF
TRBJ1-1 | TRBD1 | TRBV7-3 | many | TGTGCCAGCAGCTTAATTGGTGACAGGGGGAACACTGAAGCTTTCTTT | CASSLIGDRGNTEAFF
TRBJ1-5 | - | TRBV10-3 | many | TGTGCCATCAGAAGTGAGCGACTGGATCAGCCCCAGCATTTT | CAIRSERLDQPQHF
TRBJ2-7 | - | TRBV6-2/TRBV6-3 | many | TGTGCCAGCAGTTCTGTGGGCAGGGAGTACGAGCAGTACTTC | CASSSVGREYEQYF
TRBJ1-2 | - | TRBV6-1 | many | TGTGCCAGCAGTGACTATGGCTACACCTTC | CASSDYGYTF
TRBJ1-1 | TRBD1 | TRBV30 | - | TGTGCCTGGAGCCGGGACAGCCGGCAAGCTTTCTTT | CAWSRDSRQAFF
TRBJ1-1 | - | TRBV6-4 | - | TGTGCCAGCAGTTACGGGTTGGCCACTGAAGCTTTCTTT | CASSYGLATEAFF
TRBJ2-5 | - | TRBV12-3/TRBV12-4 | - | TGTGCCAGCAGTTTGGCGAGGGGGACCCAGTACTTC | CASSLARGTQYF
TRBJ1-1 | TRBD1 | TRBV20-1 | few | TGCAGTGCTATCAGGGGGGGGGTGAACACTGAAGCTTTCTTT | CSAIRGGVNTEAFF
TRBJ1-2 | - | TRBV2 | many | TGTGCCAGCAGAACATACAGGGCGCGCTATGGCTACACCTTC | CASRTYRARYGYTF
TRBJ2-7 | - | TRBV28 | many | TGTGCCAGCAGACCCTGGGACACTACGACCTACGAGCAGTACTTC | CASRPWDTTTYEQYF
TRBJ1-1 | - | TRBV2 | many | TGTGCCAGCACCGGGAGGGCCGGTTGGAACACTGAAGCTTTCTTT | CASTGRAGWNTEAFF
TRBJ1-1 | TRBD1 | TRBV6-5 | many | TGTGCCAGCAGTTTGAACAGGGGGCCAGGGCGCACTGAAGCTTTCTTT | CASSLNRGPGRTEAFF
TRBJ1-5 | TRBD1 | TRBV6-4 | many | TGTGCCAGCAGTCCATCTGGACAGGAAGTCGGCAATCAGCCCCAGCATTTT | CASSPSGQEVGNQPQHF
TRBJ1-6 | - | TRBV30 | few | TGTGCCTGGAGTGTCCGGTCCTATAATTCACCCCTCCACTTT | CAWSVRSYNSPLHF
TRBJ2-7 | TRBD1 | TRBV20-1 | many | TGCAGTGCTAGAGATGGCACAGGGGATCGGTACGAGCAGTACTTC | CSARDGTGDRYEQYF
TRBJ2-7 | - | TRBV6-1 | - | TGTGTCAGCAGCCTAATACAGGGTACCTACGAGCAGTACTTC | CVSSLIQGTYEQYF
TRBJ2-5 | - | TRBV29-1 | many | TGTAGCGTTGAAGATTTGGCCAGCGGGACCCAGTACTTC | CSVEDLASGTQYF
TRBJ1-1 | - | TRBV29-1 | many | TGCAGCACTTGCCCGGACCGGAACACTGAAGCTTTCTTT | CSTCPDRNTEAFF
TRBJ1-2 | - | TRBV20-1 | - | TGCAGTGCTCAAGATAGCTTTAACTATGGCTACACCTTC | CSAQDSFNYGYTF
TRBJ1-2 | TRBD1 | TRBV28 | many | TGTGCCAGTAGATCGACAGGGGGATTGGGAGGCTACACCTTC | CASRSTGGLGGYTF
TRBJ1-1 | - | TRBV11-2 | - | TGTGCCAGCATCTTGGGGAGGGGAGGGGGGAAGAACACTGAAGCTTTCTTT | CASILGRGGGKNTEAFF
TRBJ2-6 | TRBD2 | TRBV4-1 | - | TGCGCCAGCAGCCAGGGAGGGAGCTCTGGGGCCAACGTCCTGACTTTC | CASSQGGSSGANVLTF
TRBJ2-5 | - | TRBV6-5 | many | TGTGCCAGCAGTCCATTCGGGTTTTCCCAAGAGACCCAGTACTTC | CASSPFGFSQETQYF
TRBJ2-7 | - | TRBV6-1 | - | TGTGCCAGCAGTGAAGGTGCGCTTAGCTCCTACGAGCAGTACTTC | CASSEGALSSYEQYF
TRBJ1-3 | - | TRBV6-1 | many | TGTGCCAGCCGCGGTCGGCGTGCGGTATATTTT | CASRGRRAVYF
TRBJ2-7 | - | TRBV7-2 | - | TGTGCCAGCAGCTCAACTTTAGCCCCCGAGCAGTACTTC | CASSSTLAPEQYF
TRBJ2-7 | TRBD2 | TRBV28 | many | TGTGCCGGCATTACATCCCAGGATCGGGGGGGCTTGTTATTTTACGAGCAGTACTTC | CAGITSQDRGGLLFYEQYF
TRBJ1-5 | - | TRBV15 | once | TGTGCCACCCGGGGTAGTAGCAATCAGCCCCAGCATTTT | CATRGSSNQPQHF
TRBJ2-7 | - | TRBV6-1 | many | TGTGCCAGCAGTGAACTCAGCTACGAGCAGTACTTC | CASSELSYEQYF
TRBJ1-5 | TRBD1 | TRBV2 | - | TGTGCCAGCAGTGAGCAACGACAGGGACTAAGGCATTTT | CASSEQRQGLRHF
TRBJ2-7 | TRBD1 | TRBV6-5 | many | TGTGCCAGCAGTTTTCCCGGGACAGCCTACGAGCAGTACTTC | CASSFPGTAYEQYF